Shown below are 5 T cell receptor beta chains from a single sample sequenced in a study of regulatory T cells in long-lasting Graves disease. Through Arm-PCR of CDR3 regions and iRepertoire HTBI primers, TCR beta libraries were built. TCRdb re-called the multiplex PCR reads through MiXCR, storing one row per CDR3 protein. The profile covers fewer than 650,000 distinct CDR3 sequences, with 16% appearing a single time and roughly 18% taken by the ten largest. As for time point: newly diagnosed GD, antithyroid drugs for less than 3 months. After RNA was extracted from PBMCs, the TCR library was made from it. Another study also made use of these data, one on T cells in Graves' hyperthyroidism and ophthalmopathy.

Sequenced here: peripheral blood mononuclear cells (PBMCs), sampled at new diagnosis, from a patient treated with antithyroid drugs. These receptors were collected from a woman under 40 with Graves disease.

There are a few counts of this clonotype. The gene calls are TRBV5-1 and TRBJ2-7, with TRBD2 identical over 15 bases. The CDR3 has 15 residues. Germline V gene lookup returns CDR1 SGHRS and CDR2 YFSETQ. V dropped 3 bases and J dropped 6; count of bases not matched to a gene: 4. The chain's CDR3 is CASSSGLAGGPEQYF. Written as DNA, the CDR3 is TGCGCCAGCAGCTCCGGACTAGCGGGAGGGCCCGAGCAGTACTTC.

This clonotype was counted many times. The rearrangement joins TRBV7-6 to TRBJ2-7; no firm D call. This CDR3 contains 12 residues. CDR1 is SGHVS, CDR2 FNYEAQ, per germline. V lost 1 base to trimming and J lost 6 bases, with 7 bases between them. CDR3 in amino acids: CASSLVMGEQYF. CDR3 bases: TGTGCCAGCAGCTTAGTCATGGGCGAGCAGTACTTC.

This clonotype was found many times. The genes are TRBV7-3 and TRBJ2-1, with TRBD2 matching over 9 bases. Trimming at V came to 5 bases and at J to 7 bases, leaving 9 bases not matched to a gene. This CDR3 contains 15 residues. Germline V CDR1 and CDR2: SGHTA, FQGTGA. In DNA, the CDR3 is TGTGCCAGCAGCCGAATAGCGGGAGCGGGGAATGAGCAGTTCTTC. Encoded protein: CASSRIAGAGNEQFF.

The chain is built from TRBV2 and TRBJ2-3, with 7 bases fitting TRBD1. The V segment lost 6 bases and the J segment 6 bases; nucleotides outside the gene matches: 15. CDR1 and CDR2 from the germline V gene are SNHLY and FYNNEI. This CDR3 spans 16 amino acids. The CDR3, as DNA: TGTGCCAGCAGCCAACAGGGGAATTATGTCGGGGATACGCAGTATTTT. Its protein is CASSQQGNYVGDTQYF.

Only a few counts were recorded for this clonotype. The chain combines TRBV20-1 with TRBJ2-3, with 9 bases fitting TRBD2. Trimming cost V 3 bases and J 5 bases; bases outside gene matches: 3. This CDR3 spans 13 amino acids. Germline V gene data show CDR1 as DFQATT and CDR2 as SNEGSKA (reference sequence). CDR3 sequence (DNA): TGCAGTGCTAGTGCGGGAGGGGTAGATACGCAGTATTTT. Protein sequence: CSASAGGVDTQYF.